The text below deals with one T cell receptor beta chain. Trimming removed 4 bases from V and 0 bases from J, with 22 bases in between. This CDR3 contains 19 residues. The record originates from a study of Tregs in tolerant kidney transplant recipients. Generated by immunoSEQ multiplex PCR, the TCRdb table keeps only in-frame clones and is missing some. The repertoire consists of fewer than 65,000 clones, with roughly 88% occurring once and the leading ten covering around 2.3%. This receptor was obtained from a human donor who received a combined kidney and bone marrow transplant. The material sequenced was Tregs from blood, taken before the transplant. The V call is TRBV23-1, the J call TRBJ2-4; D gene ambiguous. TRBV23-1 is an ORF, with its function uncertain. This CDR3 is CASSLPVDTPYEAKNIQYF. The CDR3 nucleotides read TGCGCCAGCAGTCTCCCGGTCGACACCCCCTACGAAGCCAAAAACATTCAGTACTTC.